What follows are 7 T cell receptor beta chains derived from one specimen sequenced in a study of identical twins. MiXCR, run by TCRdb on the 5' RACE reads, gives a single entry per CDR3 protein. Among some 560,000 distinct CDR3 sequences listed, around 9.6% were seen once. These data were likewise used in another study, on yellow fever vaccine responses in identical twins.

Sequencing was carried out using PBMCs. The source is a woman aged 18-29 years in good health.

J is TRBJ2-7 and V is TRBV20-1; 9 bases fit TRBD1. This CDR3 has 14 amino acids. Trimming cost V 1 base and J 5 bases; bases outside gene matches: 6. Germline CDR1 reads DFQATT; CDR2 reads SNEGSKA (reference sequence). CDR3 sequence: CSARGSGTGNEQYF. The CDR3 DNA sequence: TGCAGTGCTAGAGGTTCAGGGACAGGGAACGAGCAGTACTTC.

This clonotype showed up many times. The V gene is TRBV20-1, the J gene TRBJ2-5, with 8 bases that match TRBD2. J lost 4 bases, V lost 2 bases, and 3 bases had no gene match. In germline, CDR1 is DFQATT, CDR2 SNEGSKA (reference sequence). The CDR3 runs to 13 residues. CDR3 nucleotide sequence: TGCAGTGCTAGAAATAGCGGGGCAGAGACCCAGTACTTC. Encoded protein: CSARNSGAETQYF.

This clonotype showed up just a few times. The CDR3: CSARGGSLSTQYF. Written as DNA, the CDR3 is TGCAGTGCTAGAGGGGGGTCGTTAAGTACGCAGTATTTT. The chain uses TRBV20-1 and TRBJ2-3; possibly TRBD1 or TRBD2 for D (5 bases each). CDR3 length equals 13 residues. Germline CDR1 DFQATT, CDR2 SNEGSKA (reference sequence). V lost 1 base to trimming and J lost 8 bases, with 13 bases between them.

As regards this clonotype: One junction end does not reproduce the germline sequence, and a read error may be involved. The chain is built from TRBV6-5 and TRBJ2-7; 13 positions agree with TRBD2. The germline CDR1 and CDR2 sequences are MNHEY and SVGAGI. The CDR3 covers 15 residues. In DNA, the CDR3 is TGTGCCGGCAGTTACTCCGGACTAGCGGGAGCAGAGCAGTACTTC. This sequence encodes CAGSYSGLAGAEQYF.

This clonotype was counted many times. This chain links TRBV29-1 with TRBJ2-7, with TRBD2 matching 11 bases. V dropped 4 bases and J dropped 4; count of bases not matched to a gene: 6. Germline CDR1 is SQVTM and CDR2 is ANQGSEA. The CDR3 is 14 residues long. CDR3 DNA: TGCAGCGTTGGCTATACTAGCGGGAGTTACGAGCAGTACTTC. Its protein is CSVGYTSGSYEQYF.

This clonotype was counted at least ten times. The V and J genes are TRBV5-6 and TRBJ2-1, with D hard to call. There are 16 residues in the CDR3. The germline V gene has CDR1 SGHDT and CDR2 YYEEEE. The ends were cut back, 4 bases at V and 5 bases at J, with 19 bases in the middle. The CDR3 DNA follows: TGTGCCAGCAGCATAAGGACGTCGGTACCCAACAATGAGCAGTTCTTC. As protein: CASSIRTSVPNNEQFF.

The chain combines TRBV20-1 with TRBJ2-1, with TRBD2 matching 7 bases. Germline V gene sequence: CDR1 DFQATT, CDR2 SNEGSKA (reference sequence). CDR3 length equals 15 residues. V lost 3 bases and J lost 6; bases outside the gene matches: 11. CDR3 loop: CSASVVGTTRNEQFF. CDR3 sequence (DNA): TGCAGTGCTAGCGTCGTCGGGACTACACGCAATGAGCAGTTCTTC.